This T cell receptor (beta chain) was observed in a study of CD8+ T cells in alopecia areata. Germline CDR1 SQVTM, CDR2 ANQGSEA. Trimming took 6 bases from V and 0 from J; bases not matched to a gene: 6. The CDR3 length is 16 residues. Documented treatment: oral pan-JAK inhibitor, 5-10 mg twice daily. Extracted RNA was reverse transcribed into cDNA, the sequencing template. Method: immunoSEQ multiplex PCR; TCRdb's copy keeps in-frame clones and lacks some. The profile shows about 200,000 clones, roughly 60% of them singletons. The J gene is TRBJ1-5, the V gene TRBV29-1; TRBD1 matches at 12 bases. This clonotype was obtained from a human donor with alopecia areata. The sequenced sample was CD4+ T cells sorted from blood, obtained at week 24, from a patient treated with tofacitinib. CDR3 bases: TGCAGCGTCGGGACAGGGGGCGGGAATAGCAATCAGCCCCAGCATTTT. Protein: CSVGTGGGNSNQPQHF.